Below, 23 T cell receptor beta chains from the same sample are listed, as sequenced in a study of shared clonotypes between healthy human individuals. Naive CD8 isolation took CD45RO-negative cells positively selected for CCR7 and excluded terminally differentiated effector memory CD45RA+ cells. Data came from immunoSEQ multiplex PCR; TCRdb stores just in-frame clones and leaves some out. The table records around 1,900,000 clones, 93% of them present only once. The specimen was naive CD8+ T cells from PBMCs. These receptors were taken from a man aged 18-30 years in good health. Some clones in this sample may be carry-over from other donors' samples.

The chain employs TRBV5-4 and TRBJ2-2; D uncertain. This CDR3 contains 12 residues. V was cut by 3 bases and J by 7 bases, with 7 bases left in between. Germline CDR1 and CDR2: SGHNT and YYREEE (reference sequence). CDR3 protein: CASSWGSGELFF. CDR3 bases: TGTGCCAGCAGCTGGGGTAGCGGGGAGCTGTTTTTT.

The chain employs TRBV7-9 and TRBJ1-2; D is undetermined. The ends were cut back, 3 bases at V and 6 bases at J, with 17 bases in the middle. The CDR3 is 15 amino acids. The V gene's germline CDR1 is SEHNR and CDR2 FQNEAQ (reference sequence). The CDR3 DNA reads TGTGCCAGCAGCTTCACGGGCCTCCTCGGGGATGGCTACACCTTC. It is translated as CASSFTGLLGDGYTF.

For this clone: The DNA is omitted, as the CDR3 cannot be located on it reliably, and the CDR3 follows TCRdb's listing. The chain joins TRBV28 to TRBJ2-1; whether TRBD1, the table's D call, matches the DNA was not checked. CDR1 and CDR2 from the germline V gene are MDHEN and SYDVKM. The CDR3 sequence runs 16 residues, both termini included. The CDR3 region is CASSFLAGDLDNEQFF.

The chain recombines TRBV19 with TRBJ1-4, with unresolved D. Trimming cost V 4 bases and J 3 bases, with 12 bases left between them. The germline CDR1 and CDR2 sequences are LNHDA and SQIVND (reference sequence). This CDR3 has 15 amino acids. This CDR3 is CASSTTRASNEKLFF. CDR3 sequence (DNA): TGTGCCAGTAGTACGACACGGGCGTCTAATGAAAAACTGTTTTTT.

This clone has just a few counts. This chain joins TRBV20-1 and TRBJ2-1, with D uncertain. Deletions cut 3 bases from V and 7 bases from J, with 7 bases between. This CDR3 region has 11 residues. CDR1 is DFQATT, CDR2 SNEGSKA, per germline (reference sequence). The CDR3 is CSASLINEQFF. The CDR3 bases are TGCAGTGCTAGTTTAATTAATGAGCAGTTCTTC.

CDR3 sequence (DNA): TGTGCCAGCAGCTTAGCGCCCTTAAGCGGGGCTGGTAAAGAGACCCAGTACTTC. Its protein product is CASSLAPLSGAGKETQYF. This sequence joins TRBV11-1 and TRBJ2-5, with 7 bases matching TRBD2. Germline V CDR1 and CDR2: SGHAT, FQDESV (reference sequence). This CDR3 region has 18 residues. V was clipped by 0 bases and J by 3 bases; unmatched bases: 13.

The table lists this clone with a count of one. The chain recombines TRBV28 with TRBJ1-1; D possibly corresponds to TRBD1 (5 bases). This CDR3 is 14 amino acids long. Between the trimmed V and J ends, which lost 7 bases and 10 bases, there was a span of 22 bases. The germline CDR1 and CDR2 sequences are MDHEN and SYDVKM. In nucleotides, the CDR3 is TGTGCCAGCACCCTGTATGTAGGACACGAGGGAGCTTTCTTT. Amino acids: CASTLYVGHEGAFF.

This sequence joins TRBV19 and TRBJ2-7; TRBD1 or TRBD2 may be the D gene (5 bases each). The CDR3 runs to 16 residues. The germline V gene has CDR1 LNHDA and CDR2 SQIVND (reference sequence). Trimming pared 4 bases from V and 0 bases from J, leaving 16 bases between. The CDR3 DNA reads TGTGCCAGTAGTACCCCGGGACCTCGGAGCTCCTACGAGCAGTACTTC. Its translation: CASSTPGPRSSYEQYF.

A remark on this clone: The sample carries other DNA sequences with the same CDR3. This sequence joins TRBV4-3 and TRBJ2-7; 7 bases match TRBD1. The CDR3 has 14 residues. Germline trimming cut 1 base from V and 3 bases from J; bases unmatched to any gene: 3. The germline CDR1 and CDR2 sequences are LGHNA and YSLEER. The CDR3 reads CASSQGAGGYEQYF. CDR3 DNA sequence: TGCGCCAGCAGCCAAGGTGCAGGGGGCTACGAGCAGTACTTC.

The rearrangement joins TRBV2 to TRBJ2-7; 9 bases map to TRBD2. The CDR3 consists of 16 residues. The ends lost 6 bases at V and 2 bases at J; junction bases unmatched: 11. CDR1 is SNHLY, CDR2 FYNNEI, per germline. The DNA of the CDR3 is TGTGCCAGCAGGGACGGGTTCCTAGCGGGAACCTACGAGCAGTACTTC. Translation gives CASRDGFLAGTYEQYF.

CDR3 in DNA: TGTGCCAGCGGACAGGGGTGGAGTGGCTACACCTTC. Its translation is CASGQGWSGYTF. J is TRBJ1-2 and V is TRBV11-1, with 9 bases fitting TRBD1. The CDR3 loop spans 12 amino acids. Germline CDR1 and CDR2: SGHAT and FQDESV (reference sequence). J gave up 7 bases and V 8 bases, and 5 bases lay outside the gene matches. The full variable domain, completed using reference TRBV11-1 and TRBJ1-2, is EAEVAQSPRYKITEKSQAVAFWCDPISGHATLYWYRQILGQGPELLVQFQDESVVDDSQLPKDRFSAERLKGVDSTLKIQPAELGDSAMYLCASGQGWSGYTFGSGTRLTVV.

J is TRBJ1-2 and V is TRBV10-3; the D gene is possibly TRBD1 (5 bases). The V and J ends lost 0 bases and 4 bases respectively, with 9 bases between them. This CDR3 has 14 amino acids. Germline V gene lookup returns CDR1 ENHRY and CDR2 SYGVKD. CDR3 region: CAISESRGGYGYTF. CDR3 coding DNA: TGTGCCATCAGTGAGTCTAGGGGTGGCTATGGCTACACCTTC.

This sequence joins TRBV7-2 and TRBJ1-3, with 9 bases lining up with TRBD1. V shed 6 bases and J 0 bases; nucleotides not matched to a gene: 6. CDR1 SGHTA and CDR2 FQGNSA come from the germline V gene. This CDR3 is 16 amino acids long. The CDR3 here is CASRRRQGDSGNTIYF. DNA for the CDR3: TGTGCCAGCAGACGCCGACAGGGGGACTCTGGAAACACCATATATTTT.

The rearrangement joins TRBV5-4 to TRBJ1-6, with a tentative D call TRBD1 (6 bases). Germline V gene data show CDR1 as SGHNT and CDR2 as YYREEE (reference sequence). V lost 0 bases and J lost 9, with 13 bases in between. The length of the CDR3 is 15 residues. CDR3 protein: CASSLDRAYGSPLHF. For the CDR3, the DNA is TGTGCCAGCAGCTTGGACAGGGCGTACGGTTCACCCCTCCACTTT. The full variable domain, with the rest looked up from reference TRBV5-4 and TRBJ1-6, is ETGVTQSPTHLIKTRGQQVTLRCSSQSGHNTVSWYQQALGQGPQFIFQYYREEENGRGNFPPRFSGLQFPNYSSELNVNALELDDSALYLCASSLDRAYGSPLHFGNGTRLTVT.

This clone was observed once. The gene calls are TRBV7-8 and TRBJ2-7, with D perhaps given as TRBD1 or TRBD2 (5 bases each). The germline V gene has CDR1 SGHVS and CDR2 FQNEAQ. CDR3 length: 14 amino acids. Trimming removed 5 bases at V and 2 bases at J, with 13 bases between. The CDR3 loop reads CASSIRGETYEQYF. In nucleotides, the CDR3 is TGTGCCAGCAGCATCAGAGGGGAGACCTACGAGCAGTACTTC.

V and J are TRBV5-1 and TRBJ2-7; D is undetermined. The CDR3 is made up of 13 amino acids. V lost 2 bases and J lost 7, with 13 bases in between. CDR1 is SGHRS and CDR2 is YFSETQ in the germline V gene. This CDR3 is CASSFDRKREQYF. CDR3 sequence (DNA): TGCGCCAGCAGCTTTGACCGAAAGAGAGAGCAGTACTTC.

This chain uses TRBV23-1 with TRBJ1-2, with 7 positions matching TRBD1. TRBV23-1 is an open reading frame whose function is uncertain. After removal of 8 bases from V and 0 bases from J, the junction contained 18 bases not matched to a gene. CDR3 size: 18 residues. The CDR3 sequence is CASVLPGHRDRSNYGYTF. CDR3 sequence (DNA): TGCGCCAGCGTACTCCCAGGACATCGGGACAGATCTAACTATGGCTACACCTTC.

The chain links TRBV25-1 to TRBJ2-4; D not resolved. Germline CDR1 reads MGHDK; CDR2 reads SYGVNS. CDR3 size: 13 residues. Trimming cost V 4 bases and J 2 bases, with 6 bases left between them. The CDR3 loop reads CASSGRPKNIQYF. CDR3 DNA sequence: TGTGCCAGCAGTGGCCGGCCCAAAAACATTCAGTACTTC.

V and J are TRBV4-2 and TRBJ2-1; possibly TRBD1 or TRBD2 for D (5 bases each). Germline V gene lookup returns CDR1 LGHNA and CDR2 YNFKEQ. V was clipped by 4 bases and J by 9 bases, with 25 bases between them. There are 17 residues in the CDR3. The CDR3 bases are TGTGCCAGCAGCCCACTTCGGGGCCAACGCTTAGAGGGTGAGCAGTTCTTC. This sequence encodes CASSPLRGQRLEGEQFF.

V and J are TRBV5-8 and TRBJ2-1, with TRBD2 matching 11 bases. The CDR3 has 16 amino acids. Germline lookup yields CDR1 SGHTS and CDR2 YDEGEE. The V segment lost 3 bases and the J segment 5 bases; nucleotides outside the gene matches: 7. The CDR3 here is CASSWTGLAVNNEQFF. CDR3 nucleotides: TGTGCCAGCAGCTGGACGGGACTAGCGGTGAACAATGAGCAGTTCTTC.

The chain joins TRBV5-6 to TRBJ2-7; tentatively, D is TRBD1 or TRBD2 (5 bases each). The CDR3 length is 13 residues. CDR1 SGHDT and CDR2 YYEEEE come from the germline V gene. Trimming cost V 6 bases and J 6 bases, with 16 bases left between them. The CDR3 coding sequence is TGTGCCAGCACCTTCGGGACCTCGGGCGAGCAGTACTTC. Protein product: CASTFGTSGEQYF.

This rearrangement joins TRBV30 to TRBJ1-6; the D is unclear. Germline V gene lookup returns CDR1 GTSNPN and CDR2 SVGIG (reference sequence). Trimming pared 1 base from V and 5 bases from J, leaving 9 bases between. The CDR3 runs 14 residues. The CDR3 nucleotides read TGTGCCTGGAGTGGCCAAAGGGATAATTCACCCCTCCACTTT. Amino acid sequence: CAWSGQRDNSPLHF.

The chain recombines TRBV5-1 with TRBJ1-1; a weak D match, TRBD1 (6 bases). The CDR3 runs to 16 residues. The V gene's germline CDR1 is SGHRS and CDR2 YFSETQ. V lost 0 bases and J 0 bases, leaving 12 bases between the germline ends. The DNA for the CDR3 is TGCGCCAGCAGCTTGGAGGGGACACTTATGAACACTGAAGCTTTCTTT. Its protein product is CASSLEGTLMNTEAFF.